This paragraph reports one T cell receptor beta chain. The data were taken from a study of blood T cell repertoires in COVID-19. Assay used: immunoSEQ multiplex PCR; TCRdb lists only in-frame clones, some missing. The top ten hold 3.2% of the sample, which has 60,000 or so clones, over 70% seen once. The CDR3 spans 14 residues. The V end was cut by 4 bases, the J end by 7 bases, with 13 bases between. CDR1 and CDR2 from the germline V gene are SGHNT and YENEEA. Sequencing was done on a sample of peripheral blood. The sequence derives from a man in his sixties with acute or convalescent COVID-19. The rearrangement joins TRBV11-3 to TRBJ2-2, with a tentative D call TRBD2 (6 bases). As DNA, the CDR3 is TGTGCCAGCAGCTATCGGACTAACCTCGGGGAGCTGTTTTTT. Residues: CASSYRTNLGELFF.